Listed below are T cell receptor beta chains from one sample, sequenced in a study of T cell responses to AZD1222 COVID-19 vaccine. Produced via immunoSEQ multiplex PCR; TCRdb's table is partial and in-frame only. The sample records 120,000 or so clones, roughly nine tenths being singletons. This material consisted of peripheral blood, taken on day 0 of AZD1222 vaccination. These TCRs come from an adult in good health. Each CDR3 is given with its conserved first and last residue. Fields, in order: D gene, clone size, J gene, V gene, CDR3 protein, CDR3 DNA. D genes are given only for firm matches. Some rows mark clone size as missing; the rest say once, few, many or name a class of expanded clone.

D: NA; size: NA; J: TRBJ2-7; V: TRBV6-5; CDR3: CASSYSILQVLYEQYF; DNA: TGTGCCAGCAGTTACTCGATTCTGCAGGTCCTTTACGAGCAGTACTTC
D: NA; size: NA; J: TRBJ2-7; V: TRBV23-1; CDR3: CASSQCRPSYEQYF; DNA: TGCGCCAGCAGTCAGTGCCGTCCCTCCTACGAGCAGTACTTC
D: NA; size: NA; J: TRBJ1-1; V: TRBV27; CDR3: CASSSTLGGNTEAFF; DNA: TGTGCCAGCTCGAGTACGCTCGGGGGGAACACTGAAGCTTTCTTT
D: TRBD2; size: NA; J: TRBJ2-1; V: TRBV5-1; CDR3: CASSLEGSGSSYNEQFF; DNA: TGCGCCAGCAGCTTGGAGGGTAGCGGGAGCTCCTACAATGAGCAGTTCTTC
D: TRBD1; size: NA; J: TRBJ1-2; V: TRBV7-8; CDR3: CASSLRLYLRGRANYGYTF; DNA: TGTGCCAGCAGCTTGCGCCTTTATTTGAGGGGGCGAGCTAACTATGGCTACACCTTC
D: TRBD1; size: once; J: TRBJ1-1; V: TRBV11-3; CDR3: CASSFEGASEAFF; DNA: TGTGCCAGCAGCTTTGAGGGGGCCTCTGAAGCTTTCTTT
D: NA; size: once; J: TRBJ1-1; V: TRBV7-8; CDR3: CASSRQTNTEAFF; DNA: TGTGCCAGCAGCCGACAGACGAACACTGAAGCTTTCTTT
D: TRBD1; size: NA; J: TRBJ2-3; V: TRBV6-5; CDR3: CASSPLQGRDTQYF; DNA: TGTGCCAGCAGTCCATTACAGGGGAGAGATACGCAGTATTTT
D: TRBD1; size: NA; J: TRBJ1-1; V: TRBV2; CDR3: CANGGGTGLNTEAFF; DNA: TGTGCTAACGGAGGGGGGACAGGGTTGAACACTGAAGCTTTCTTT
D: TRBD2; size: NA; J: TRBJ2-1; V: TRBV7-9; CDR3: CASSLGLASLSQFF; DNA: TGTGCCAGCAGCTTAGGACTAGCGTCCCTCAGCCAGTTCTTC
D: NA; size: NA; J: TRBJ2-7; V: TRBV27; CDR3: CASSLGGHRGGIYEQYF; DNA: TGTGCCAGCAGTTTAGGGGGGCACAGGGGGGGTATCTACGAGCAGTACTTC